This is a list of T cell receptor beta chains from one sample in a study of T cells in localized non-small cell lung cancer. Sequencing used immunoSEQ multiplex PCR; TCRdb keeps in-frame clones, though not all of them. This table has roughly 38,000 clones, around nine tenths appearing once. This specimen was peripheral blood, taken before any cancer treatment. Source of these receptors: a woman aged 40 to 75 with stage I lung adenocarcinoma. Both conserved end residues are part of each CDR3. A D gene is named only where the DNA matches it firmly. Where a row states a size, it is once, few, many or the class of an expanded clone; other rows omit it.

d_call clone_size j_call v_call cdr3_aa cdr3_nt
TRBD2 once TRBJ2-7 TRBV2 CASSVLAGADYEQYF TGTGCCAGCAGTGTCCTAGCGGGAGCTGACTACGAGCAGTACTTC
TRBD1 - TRBJ1-2 TRBV9 CANGEGQHLGGYTF TGTGCCAATGGGGAGGGACAGCACTTGGGCGGCTACACCTTC
TRBD1 once TRBJ2-5 TRBV5-1 CASSLAGQGGQETQYF TGCGCCAGCAGCTTGGCCGGACAGGGGGGACAAGAGACCCAGTACTTC
- - TRBJ1-5 TRBV2 CASSVQQLGLQHF TGTGCCAGCAGTGTCCAACAGCTGGGGCTCCAGCATTTT
- - TRBJ2-5 TRBV6-5 CASSYWRGETQYF TGTGCCAGCAGTTACTGGAGGGGCGAGACCCAGTACTTC
- - TRBJ1-1 TRBV9 CASRGPAAEAFF TGTGCCAGCAGAGGACCAGCCGCTGAAGCTTTCTTT
- few TRBJ1-4 TRBV7-3 CASSLTTTNEKLFF TGTGCCAGCAGCTTAACAACAACTAATGAAAAACTGTTTTTT
- - TRBJ1-2 TRBV27 CASSPTADPGYGYTF TGTGCCAGCAGTCCTACAGCAGACCCTGGCTATGGCTACACCTTC
- - TRBJ2-5 TRBV7-2 CASSLGRSQSPRRETQYF TGTGCCAGCAGCTTAGGAAGGTCTCAATCCCCTAGGCGGGAGACCCAGTACTTC
- - TRBJ2-7 TRBV19 CASSIAGTRLSYEQYF TGTGCCAGTAGTATAGCGGGGACACGTCTCTCCTACGAGCAGTACTTC
TRBD1 once TRBJ1-2 TRBV19 CASRRDRDSFNGYTF TGTGCCAGTAGACGCGACAGGGATTCATTTAATGGCTACACCTTC
- - TRBJ1-5 TRBV30 CAWSESGRGIKGSNQPQHF TGTGCCTGGAGTGAGTCAGGTCGGGGGATCAAGGGTAGCAATCAGCCCCAGCATTTT
- once TRBJ1-1 TRBV28 CASRRDSLRRTEASF TGTGCCAGCAGGCGGGACTCCCTACGGCGGACTGAAGCTTCCTTT
TRBD1 - TRBJ1-2 TRBV28 CASSLYRGNGYTF TGTGCCAGCAGTTTGTACAGGGGGAATGGCTACACCTTC
- once TRBJ2-7 TRBV4-2 CASSQGGFEDEQYF TGTGCCAGCAGCCAAGGCGGTTTCGAAGACGAGCAGTACTTC
- - TRBJ1-2 TRBV2 CASSGEGPSGYTF TGTGCCAGCAGTGGGGAGGGCCCCTCGGGCTACACCTTC
- - TRBJ2-3 TRBV6-5 CASSSTDRDTQYF TGTGCCAGCAGTAGCACGGACCGGGATACGCAGTATTTT
- few TRBJ2-5 TRBV6-1 CASSNIQGGETQYF TGTGCCAGCAGTAATATACAGGGAGGGGAGACCCAGTACTTC
TRBD2 - TRBJ2-1 TRBV30 CAWSKRGLPTYNEQFF TGTGCCTGGAGTAAGCGGGGCCTCCCCACCTACAATGAGCAGTTCTTC
- - TRBJ1-2 TRBV6-6 CASSDRWGGYTF TGTGCCAGCAGCGACAGGTGGGGCGGCTACACCTTC
- - TRBJ1-4 TRBV18 CASSPRGEAEKLFF TGTGCCAGCTCCCCGCGGGGGGAGGCCGAAAAACTGTTTTTT
- - TRBJ2-5 TRBV28 CASSLRETQYF TGTGCCAGCAGCCTACGGGAGACCCAGTACTTC
- - TRBJ2-7 TRBV6-5 CASSSGSTYEQYF TGTGCCAGCAGTTCTGGCTCTACCTACGAGCAGTACTTC
- - TRBJ2-7 TRBV28 CASGKTSSGFEQYF TGTGCCAGCGGTAAAACCTCATCGGGATTCGAGCAGTACTTC
- - TRBJ1-1 TRBV7-9 CASSFDNSNTEAFF TGTGCCAGCAGCTTTGACAACTCCAACACTGAAGCTTTCTTT
- - TRBJ2-3 TRBV27 CASSSSSLTSTDTQYF TGTGCCAGCAGTTCCAGCTCACTAACTAGCACAGATACGCAGTATTTT
TRBD1 - TRBJ2-1 TRBV12-5 CASGLAPGQGANEQFF TGTGCTAGTGGTTTGGCACCGGGACAGGGGGCCAATGAGCAGTTCTTC
- - TRBJ2-7 TRBV6-5 CASSYGTGPYEQYF TGTGCCAGCAGTTACGGGACGGGTCCCTACGAGCAGTACTTC
TRBD1 - TRBJ2-1 TRBV5-1 CASKYLGQGGYNEQFF TGCGCCAGCAAATATTTAGGACAGGGGGGCTACAATGAGCAGTTCTTC
- - TRBJ2-1 TRBV12-1 CASSYRSSGARGNEQFF TGTGCCAGCAGCTACCGCTCCTCAGGGGCCCGAGGGAATGAGCAGTTCTTC
- few TRBJ1-2 TRBV29-1 CSVENLAAGGYTF TGCAGCGTTGAAAATTTGGCAGCTGGAGGCTACACCTTC
- - TRBJ2-7 TRBV23-1 CASSRGYEQYF TGCGCCAGCAGTCGGGGCTACGAGCAGTACTTC